The following is a TCR beta chain sequence with its context. The data were taken from a study of blood T cell repertoires in COVID-19. In germline, CDR1 is LGHNA, CDR2 YNFKEQ. CDR3 length: 15 amino acids. Trimming removed 4 bases at V and 6 bases at J, with 15 bases between. Assay: immunoSEQ multiplex PCR; the TCRdb copy retains only in-frame clones and omits some. The sample comprises some 130,000 clones, 86% of which are singletons, and about 4.4% rests with the top ten. Sequencing used PBMCs or T cells enriched from blood (not recorded which). This receptor was obtained from a man in his forties or fifties who had recovered from COVID-19. V usage is TRBV4-2 and J usage is TRBJ2-2; tentatively, D is TRBD2 (5 bases). This chain's CDR3 is CASSPLLGYAGELFF. CDR3 bases: TGTGCCAGCAGCCCGCTACTAGGGTACGCCGGGGAGCTGTTTTTT.